One sample yielded the 9 T cell receptor beta chains listed below, sequenced in a study of cytomegalovirus exposure and HLA in healthy donors. A multiplex PCR was run with 60 Vbeta primers and 13 Jbeta primers. Method: immunoSEQ multiplex PCR; TCRdb's copy keeps in-frame clones and lacks some. The sample records 55,000 to 70,000 clones, under 90% being singletons. Sequencing was carried out using PBMCs. Receptors originate from a woman in her thirties or forties in good health and CMV-seronegative.

This clone was seen a few times. Other nucleotide sequences from this sample produce the same CDR3. The chain combines TRBV7-3 with TRBJ1-1; 8 nucleotides match TRBD1. After removal of 5 bases from V and 1 base from J, the junction contained 3 bases not matched to a gene. CDR3 length equals 14 residues. Germline V CDR1 and CDR2: SGHTA, FQGTGA. CDR3 sequence (DNA): TGTGCCAGCAGCCTCGACAGGGGGAACACTGAAGCTTTCTTT. Residues: CASSLDRGNTEAFF.

The CDR3 DNA follows: TGTGCCAGCAGCGGGACAGGGGGGTACTATGGCTACACCTTC. As protein: CASSGTGGYYGYTF. The chain couples TRBV27 to TRBJ1-2; 11 nucleotides agree with TRBD1. The germline CDR1 and CDR2 sequences are MNHEY and SMNVEV (reference sequence). J lost 3 bases, V lost 6 bases, and 3 bases had no gene match. The CDR3 is made up of 14 amino acids.

The chain links TRBV9 to TRBJ2-7, with TRBD1 matching 8 bases. The CDR3 is made up of 14 amino acids. Germline CDR1 reads SGDLS; CDR2 reads YYNGEE. V was pared by 4 bases and J by 2 bases, with 5 bases of the junction left unmatched. CDR3 DNA sequence: TGTGCCAGCAGCCCCTGGACAGGGACCTACGAGCAGTACTTC. This translates into CASSPWTGTYEQYF.

Notes on this clone: Since no conserved phenylalanine or tryptophan closes the CDR3, a read error is the likely cause. This chain connects TRBV5-8 to TRBJ1-2, with D possibly being TRBD1 (5 bases). Germline lookup yields CDR1 SGHTS and CDR2 YDEGEE. This CDR3 is 15 amino acids long. Trimming left V 1 base short and J 2 bases short, with 12 bases between. CDR3 loop: CASSLHRLTNYGYTL. The CDR3 DNA follows: TGTGCCAGCAGCTTGCACAGGCTGACCAACTATGGCTACACCCTC.

V is TRBV5-1 and J is TRBJ2-1, with 9 bases that match TRBD2. Trimming at V came to 0 bases and at J to 5 bases, leaving 6 bases not matched to a gene. The germline V gene has CDR1 SGHRS and CDR2 YFSETQ. CDR3 length: 16 amino acids. The CDR3 nucleotides read TGCGCCAGCAGCTTGGATAGCGGGAGTAGGAACAATGAGCAGTTCTTC. This encodes CASSLDSGSRNNEQFF.

The genes are TRBV6-6 and TRBJ2-1; 8 bases agree with TRBD2. The germline CDR1 and CDR2 sequences are MNHNY and SVGAGI (reference sequence). V lost 6 bases, J lost 5 bases, and 12 bases stayed unmatched. The CDR3 extends over 16 amino acids. The chain's CDR3 is CASRPPGLGSNNEQFF. CDR3 DNA: TGTGCCAGCAGGCCCCCGGGACTAGGCTCAAACAATGAGCAGTTCTTC.

The V call is TRBV28, the J call TRBJ1-4; TRBD1 is a possible D gene (6 bases). From germline, CDR1 is MDHEN and CDR2 SYDVKM. The ends were cut back, 7 bases at V and 7 bases at J, with 16 bases in the middle. The CDR3 is made up of 14 amino acids. The CDR3 protein is CASNKGGGGEKLFF. The CDR3 DNA reads TGTGCCAGCAACAAAGGGGGGGGAGGTGAAAAACTGTTTTTT.

The chain is built from TRBV19 and TRBJ2-7; TRBD1 aligns across 8 bases. The CDR3 sequence is 13 residues long. V shed 6 bases and J 5 bases; nucleotides not matched to a gene: 6. CDR1 is LNHDA and CDR2 is SQIVND in the germline V gene (reference sequence). The CDR3 DNA follows: TGTGCCAGTAGCAGGGCAGGGGGCAACGAGCAGTACTTC. It yields the protein CASSRAGGNEQYF.

This sequence joins TRBV30 and TRBJ2-7; D is possibly TRBD1 (6 bases). The V and J ends lost 0 bases and 3 bases respectively, with 18 bases between them. CDR1 is GTSNPN and CDR2 is SVGIG in the germline V gene (reference sequence). The CDR3 is made up of 16 amino acids. Here the CDR3 reads CAWSVPGAGALYEQYF. The CDR3 region has the DNA TGTGCCTGGAGTGTACCAGGGGCAGGGGCTCTCTACGAGCAGTACTTC.